This T cell receptor (beta chain) came from a study of cytomegalovirus exposure and HLA in healthy donors. Study findings and constraints: Researchers reported in a later analysis that a missense DCLRE1C variant was tied to TCR beta V- and J-gene trimming.

V lost 6 bases and J 4 bases, leaving 13 bases between the germline ends. Germline CDR1 and CDR2: MNHEY and SMNVEV (reference sequence). The CDR3 has 14 amino acids. On this clone: As yet, its antigen is unknown.

The PCR was carried out with 60 Vbeta primers and 13 Jbeta primers. TCRdb keeps only in-frame clones here, not all; method: immunoSEQ multiplex PCR. The repertoire holds roughly 260,000 clones, with about 83% as singletons. This clonotype was sampled from a woman aged 40 to 49 in good health and CMV-seropositive. J is TRBJ2-1 and V is TRBV27; possibly TRBD2 for D (5 bases). Sequencing input: PBMCs. This chain's CDR3 is CASREGPTYNEQFF. In nucleotides, the CDR3 is TGTGCCAGCAGAGAGGGCCCGACTTACAATGAGCAGTTCTTC.